Below, one T cell receptor beta chain is given with its context. Its matching antigen is unknown. The CDR3 runs 12 residues. Trimming at V came to 0 bases and at J to 8 bases, leaving 1 base not matched to a gene. Germline values: CDR1 SGDLS, CDR2 YYNGEE. The data belong to a study of T cell responses to AZD1222 COVID-19 vaccine. Whole-study results and caveats: Spike-wide vaccine-associated CD4 TCRs dominated at 160-218 and 743-854. Nearly half of spike-specific TCRs reportedly target variant regions that are unmutated in the B.1.351 and B.1.1.7 variants. Mostly white British, mostly female donors; authors suggested clonal diversity may be underestimated.

Sequencing was performed with immunoSEQ multiplex PCR; in TCRdb, only in-frame clones are kept and a portion is missing. The data contain about 160,000 clones, about 90% of them singletons. Sequences were derived from peripheral blood, sampled 28 days after the second AZD1222 dose. The TCR originated in an adult who received the AZD1222 COVID-19 vaccine. This rearrangement joins TRBV9 to TRBJ1-1; 7 bases are shared with TRBD1. The CDR3 loop is CASSVGDSEAFF. DNA for the CDR3: TGTGCCAGCAGCGTAGGGGACAGCGAAGCTTTCTTT.